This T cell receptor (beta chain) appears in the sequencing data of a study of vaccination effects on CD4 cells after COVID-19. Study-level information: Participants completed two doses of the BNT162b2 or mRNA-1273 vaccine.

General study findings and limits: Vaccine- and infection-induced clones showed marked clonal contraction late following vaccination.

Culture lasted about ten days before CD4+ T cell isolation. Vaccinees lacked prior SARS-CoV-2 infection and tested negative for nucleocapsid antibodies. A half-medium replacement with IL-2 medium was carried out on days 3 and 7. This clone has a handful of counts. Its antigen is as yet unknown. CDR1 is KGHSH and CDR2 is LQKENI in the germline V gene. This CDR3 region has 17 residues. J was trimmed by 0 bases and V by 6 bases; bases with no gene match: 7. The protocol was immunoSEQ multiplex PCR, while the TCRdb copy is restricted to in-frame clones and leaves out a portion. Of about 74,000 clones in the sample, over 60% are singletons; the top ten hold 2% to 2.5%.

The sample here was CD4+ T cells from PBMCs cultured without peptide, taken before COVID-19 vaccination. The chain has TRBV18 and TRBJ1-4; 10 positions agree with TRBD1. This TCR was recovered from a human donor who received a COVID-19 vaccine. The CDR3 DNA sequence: TGTGCCAGCTCGCGGAAGGGACAGGGGACAACTAATGAAAAACTGTTTTTT. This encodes CASSRKGQGTTNEKLFF.